Given below is one TCR beta chain in context. The data are from a study of blood T cell repertoires in COVID-19. Study at large: The samples span acute and convalescent COVID-19 from the United States, Italy and Spain. T cells, B-cell-depleted T cells, or PBMCs provided the cDNA or gDNA that served as material.

The table came from immunoSEQ multiplex PCR; TCRdb's copy has only in-frame clones and leaves some out. Among over 200,000 clones listed, approximately 80% were seen once. The study assigned cohorts using participant-reported clinical history. Recovered participants had two consecutive negative NP/OP PCR tests, healthcare professional clearance, or symptom resolution. V was trimmed by 0 bases and J by 1 base, leaving 19 bases between them. Looked up from germline, CDR1 is LGHNT and CDR2 is FRNRAP. There are 19 residues in the CDR3. Sequencing was done on a sample of PBMCs or T cells enriched from blood (not recorded which). J is TRBJ1-3 and V is TRBV12-5; D perhaps matches TRBD1 (6 bases). The origin of this receptor is a man aged 60 to 75 who had recovered from COVID-19. The CDR3 sequence: CASGLVSITGLFSGNTIYF. CDR3 in DNA: TGTGCTAGTGGTTTGGTATCGATAACAGGGTTGTTTTCTGGAAACACCATATATTTT.